This T cell receptor beta chain was recorded in a study of blood T cell repertoires in COVID-19 (dated by TCRdb to 2018 to 2020). A note on the overall study: Samples covering the acute and convalescent phases of COVID-19 were provided by collaborators in the United States, Italy and Spain. The material from the prospective study consisted of cDNA or gDNA derived from T cells, B-cell-depleted T cells, or PBMCs. The dataset comprised deeply sampled blood TCRbeta repertoires from subjects exposed to, actively infected with, or recovered from COVID-19. The repertoires were released in a freely available public database meant as a resource for research on the immune response to SARS-CoV-2. The samples were drawn from two sources: the first 160 participants of the ongoing ImmuneRACE study, and over 950 subjects contributed by 6 global collaborators. A de-identified subject ID, COVID-19 status, age in years and sex were almost always included in the sample metadata. Where available, HLA class I and class II types were obtained from metadata supplied by the sample provider rather than from assay-based typing.

Participants in the prospective study were enrolled through a virtual design, were aged about 18 to 90 years, and lived in 20 to 30 United States geographic areas. To assign participants to cohorts, the prospective study relied on clinical history that participants themselves reported in a screening survey and a study questionnaire. Each participant in the prospective study had whole blood, serum and a nasopharyngeal or oropharyngeal swab collected by mobile phlebotomists. Over a roughly 2-month period, participants in the prospective study had the option of providing additional blood draws and questionnaires. Blood samples from the prospective study were shipped frozen or at room temperature prior to DNA extraction. This clone was recorded only once. What antigen it recognizes has not been identified. One base away there is no much larger clone; base qualities are not given. The full study reports these points: The amount of clinical and demographic metadata varied by source and participant and was provided uncurated.

Trimming costs V 10 bases and J 3 bases, and their ends lie 19 bases apart. Its CDR3 holds 14 amino acids, cysteine through phenylalanine. The CDR3 DNA has 42 bases and is translated from base 1. CDR1 and CDR2 are read off the germline V gene (reference sequence) as MNHEY and SMNVEV. TCRbeta CDR3 regions were amplified from genomic DNA by means of the immunoSEQ Assay, a bias-controlled multiplex PCR. For the original study's pipeline: The number of nucleated cells in each sample was estimated from the amplification of reference gene primers within the assay. Sequence reads were collapsed and filtered to measure the absolute abundance of every unique TCRbeta CDR3 rearrangement. For each sample, productive Simpson clonality was calculated by taking the square root of Simpson's diversity index across productive rearrangements. TCRdb mirrors the immuneACCESS table, restricted to in-frame sequences. Some clones are absent from its copies; in checked studies, under half trace to an unresolved V gene, and the reason for the others is unknown. V, J and clone size are taken as reported in that table, and D and trimming were inferred from the DNA itself. The sample table contains approximately 200,000 clones; only one count was recorded for roughly 87% of them. The ten largest clonotypes hold 10% of the sample.

The TCR sequence derives from a man aged 18 to 29 with acute COVID-19. This chain joins TRBV27 to TRBJ2-7; confidence is insufficient to name the D gene. Sequenced: PBMCs or T cells enriched from blood (not recorded which). The DNA reads TGTGCCACACGCCTCACCTCGGGTGGCTACGAGCAGTACTTC. Protein translation: CATRLTSGGYEQYF.